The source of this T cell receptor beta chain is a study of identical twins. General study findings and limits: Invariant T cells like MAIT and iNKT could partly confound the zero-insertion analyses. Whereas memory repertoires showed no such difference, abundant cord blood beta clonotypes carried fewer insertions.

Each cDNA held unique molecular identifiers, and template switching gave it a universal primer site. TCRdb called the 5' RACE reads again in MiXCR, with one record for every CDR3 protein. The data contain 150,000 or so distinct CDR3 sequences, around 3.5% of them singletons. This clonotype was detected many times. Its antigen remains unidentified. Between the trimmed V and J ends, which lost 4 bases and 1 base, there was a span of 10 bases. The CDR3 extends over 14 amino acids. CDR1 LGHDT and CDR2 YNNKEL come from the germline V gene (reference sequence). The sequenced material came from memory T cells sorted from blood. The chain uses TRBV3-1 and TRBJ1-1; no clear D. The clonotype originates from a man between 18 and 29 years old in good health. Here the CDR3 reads CASSRGWRNTEAFF. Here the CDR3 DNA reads TGTGCCAGCAGCCGAGGGTGGAGGAACACTGAAGCTTTCTTT.